This TCR beta chain was documented in a study of PD-L1 blockade in urothelial cancer. Repertoires were generated with immunoSEQ multiplex PCR, while TCRdb's copy carries only in-frame clones and drops some. The sample lists 45,000 or so clones, 88% occurring once. Documented time point: pretreatment peripheral blood. Germline lookup yields CDR1 KGHSH and CDR2 LQKENI. The ends lost 3 bases at V and 7 bases at J; junction bases unmatched: 5. This CDR3 has 14 amino acids. The TCR was taken from a donor aged 40 or over with urothelial cancer. The rearrangement links TRBV18 to TRBJ2-3; 9 bases match TRBD1. This material consisted of PBMCs, taken around atezolizumab (anti-PD-L1) treatment. The CDR3 is CASSPGTGTYTQYF. The CDR3 DNA reads TGTGCCAGCTCACCGGGGACAGGGACGTATACGCAGTATTTT.